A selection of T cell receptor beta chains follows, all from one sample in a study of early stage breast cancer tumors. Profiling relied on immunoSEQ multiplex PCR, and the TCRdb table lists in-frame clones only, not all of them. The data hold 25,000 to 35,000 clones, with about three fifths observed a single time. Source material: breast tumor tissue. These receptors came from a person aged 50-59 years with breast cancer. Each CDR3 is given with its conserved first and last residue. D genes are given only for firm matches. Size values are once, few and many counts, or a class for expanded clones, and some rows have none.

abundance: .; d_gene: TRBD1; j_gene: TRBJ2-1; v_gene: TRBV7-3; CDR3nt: TGTGCCAGCAGCTTTGACCAGGGGGCGGGGGAGCAGTTCTTC; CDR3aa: CASSFDQGAGEQFF
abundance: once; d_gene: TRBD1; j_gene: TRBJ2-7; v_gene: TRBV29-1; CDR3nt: TGCAGCGTTAACAGGGGGCCTTCCGAGCAGTACTTC; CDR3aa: CSVNRGPSEQYF
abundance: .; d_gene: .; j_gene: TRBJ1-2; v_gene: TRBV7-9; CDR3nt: TGTGCCAGCAGCTTAGATCCAACAGGGACCACTAACTATGGCTACACCTTC; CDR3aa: CASSLDPTGTTNYGYTF
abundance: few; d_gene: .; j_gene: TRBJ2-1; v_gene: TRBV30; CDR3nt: TGTGCCTGGAGTCCGAGACACCTACACAATGAGCAGTTCTTC; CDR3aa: CAWSPRHLHNEQFF
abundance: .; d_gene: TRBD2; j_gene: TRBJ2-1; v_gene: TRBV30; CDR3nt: TGTGCCTGGAGACCAGCGGGAAGTTACAATGAGCAGTTCTTC; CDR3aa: CAWRPAGSYNEQFF
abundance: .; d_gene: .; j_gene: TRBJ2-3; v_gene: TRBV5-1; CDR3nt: TGCGCCAGCAGCACCCCGGGAAAGGCCCGCACAGATACGCAGTATTTT; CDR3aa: CASSTPGKARTDTQYF
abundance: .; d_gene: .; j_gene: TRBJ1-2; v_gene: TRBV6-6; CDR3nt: TGTGCCAGCAGCCGCTTGGGGGGAGGTAGTAACTATGGCTACACCTTC; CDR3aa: CASSRLGGGSNYGYTF
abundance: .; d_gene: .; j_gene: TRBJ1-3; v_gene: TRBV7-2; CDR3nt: TGTGCCAGCAGCTTAGGATGGGGGGGCGGAAACACCATATATTTT; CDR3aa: CASSLGWGGGNTIYF
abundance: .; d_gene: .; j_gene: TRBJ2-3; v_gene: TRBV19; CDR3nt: TGTGCCAGTAGTATAGTGACGGGGTCAGGGGATACGCAGTATTTT; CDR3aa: CASSIVTGSGDTQYF
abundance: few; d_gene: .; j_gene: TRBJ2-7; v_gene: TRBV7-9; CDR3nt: TGTGCCAGCAGCCCCGGGGTTACCTACGAGCAGTACTTC; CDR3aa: CASSPGVTYEQYF
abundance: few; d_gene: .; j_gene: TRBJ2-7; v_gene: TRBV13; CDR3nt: TGTGCCAGCAGCTTAGCGGGGAGCTCCTACGAGCAGTACTTC; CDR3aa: CASSLAGSSYEQYF
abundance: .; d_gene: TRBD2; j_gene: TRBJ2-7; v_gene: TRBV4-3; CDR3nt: TGCGCCAGCAGCCAAGATTTTACTAGCGGGGCCTACGAGCAGTACTTC; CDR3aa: CASSQDFTSGAYEQYF
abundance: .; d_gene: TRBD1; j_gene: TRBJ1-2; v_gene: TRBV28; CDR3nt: TGTGCCAGCAGTCCTACAGGGGGGTCTAACTATGGCTACACCTTC; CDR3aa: CASSPTGGSNYGYTF
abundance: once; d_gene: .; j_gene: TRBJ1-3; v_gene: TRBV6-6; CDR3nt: TGTGCCAGCAGTTATAGGGCAGCGAACACCATATATTTT; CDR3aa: CASSYRAANTIYF
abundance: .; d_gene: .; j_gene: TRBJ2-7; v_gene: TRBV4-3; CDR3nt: TGCGCCAGCAGCCAAGGGGAAAACCAAGCAACCGAGCAGTACTTC; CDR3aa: CASSQGENQATEQYF
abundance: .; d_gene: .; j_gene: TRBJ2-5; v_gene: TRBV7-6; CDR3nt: TGTGCCAGCACCGGATCCCTAGGGATCGTCCAAGAGACCCAGTACTTC; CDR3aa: CASTGSLGIVQETQYF
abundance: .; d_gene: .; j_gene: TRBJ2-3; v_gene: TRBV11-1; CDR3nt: TGTGCCAGCAGTTTTACATCGGGATCAGATACGCAGTATTTT; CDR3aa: CASSFTSGSDTQYF
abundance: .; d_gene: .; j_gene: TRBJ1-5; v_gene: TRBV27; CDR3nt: TGTGCCAGCAGTTTATCGTCCGATCAGCCCCAGCATTTT; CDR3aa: CASSLSSDQPQHF
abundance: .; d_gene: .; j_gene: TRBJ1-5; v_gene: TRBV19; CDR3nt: TGTGCCAGTAGTATAGTTTTCGGCCTGGGCTTTCAGCCCCAGCATTTT; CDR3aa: CASSIVFGLGFQPQHF
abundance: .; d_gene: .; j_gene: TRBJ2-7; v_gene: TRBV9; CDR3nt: TGTGCCAGCCAAGACAACCTTCCGAGGGAGCAGTACTTC; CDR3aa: CASQDNLPREQYF
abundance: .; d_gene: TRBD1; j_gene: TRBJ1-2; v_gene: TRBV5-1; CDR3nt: TGCGCCAGCAGCCCCCGACAGGGGGTAATCTATGGCTACACCTTC; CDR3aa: CASSPRQGVIYGYTF
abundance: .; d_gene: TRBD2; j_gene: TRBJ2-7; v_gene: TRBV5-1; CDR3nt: TGCGCCAGCAGCTCCCCCGGACTAGCGGCAACCTACGAGCAGTACTTC; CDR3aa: CASSSPGLAATYEQYF
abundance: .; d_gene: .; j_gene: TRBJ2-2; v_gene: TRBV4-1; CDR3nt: TGCGCCAGCAGCCAAGCCGGGAGCTCCGGGGAGCTGTTTTTT; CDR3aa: CASSQAGSSGELFF
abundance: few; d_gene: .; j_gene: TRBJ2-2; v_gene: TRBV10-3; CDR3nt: TGTGCCATCAGTGAGAGGGCGAGCACCGGGGAGCTGTTTTTT; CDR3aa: CAISERASTGELFF
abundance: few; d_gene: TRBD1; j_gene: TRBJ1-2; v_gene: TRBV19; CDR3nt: TGTGCCAGTAGTACACCGGGGACAGGGTCTAACTATGGCTACACCTTC; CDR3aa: CASSTPGTGSNYGYTF
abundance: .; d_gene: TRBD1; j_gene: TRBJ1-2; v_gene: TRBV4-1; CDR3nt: TGCGCCAGCAGCGCCGGACAGGGGGAGGGGTATGGCTACACCTTC; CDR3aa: CASSAGQGEGYGYTF
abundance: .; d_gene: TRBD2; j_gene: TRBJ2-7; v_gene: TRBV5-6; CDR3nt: TGTGCCAGCAGCTTGTCAGTAGCGGGCTCCTACGAGCAGTACTTC; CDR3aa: CASSLSVAGSYEQYF
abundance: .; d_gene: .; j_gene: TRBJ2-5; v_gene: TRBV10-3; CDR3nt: TGTGCCATCACCCGGGGCCCTCAAGAGACCCAGTACTTC; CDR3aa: CAITRGPQETQYF
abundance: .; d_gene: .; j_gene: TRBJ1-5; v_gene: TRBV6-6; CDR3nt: TGTGCCAGCAGTTACGGGAGGGGCGGTCAGCCCCAGCATTTT; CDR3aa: CASSYGRGGQPQHF
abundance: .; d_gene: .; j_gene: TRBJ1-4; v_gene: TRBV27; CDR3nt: TGTGCCAGCAGTTACGGACGGCGAATTAATGAAAAACTGTTTTTT; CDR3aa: CASSYGRRINEKLFF
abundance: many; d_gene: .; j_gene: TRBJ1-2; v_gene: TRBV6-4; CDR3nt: TGTGCCAGCAGTGACCCCCCAAACAGGGAGGATTACGCTAACTATGGCTACACCTTC; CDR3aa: CASSDPPNREDYANYGYTF
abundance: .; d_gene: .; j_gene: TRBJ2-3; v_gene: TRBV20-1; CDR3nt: TGCAGTGCTAGGGTCCCAGATACGCAGTATTTT; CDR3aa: CSARVPDTQYF
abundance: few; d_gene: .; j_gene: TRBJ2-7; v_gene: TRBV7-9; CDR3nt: TGTGCCAGCAGCTTAGTGGTGGGGGGATACGAGCAGTACTTC; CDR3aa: CASSLVVGGYEQYF
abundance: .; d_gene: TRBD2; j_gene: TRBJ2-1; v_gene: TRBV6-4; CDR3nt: TGTGCCAGCAGTGATGACAGCGGGAGCCCGTACAATGAGCAGTTCTTC; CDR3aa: CASSDDSGSPYNEQFF
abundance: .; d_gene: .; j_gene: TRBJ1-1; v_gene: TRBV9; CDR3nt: TGTGCCAGCAGCGTAGGGGGGGTAAACACTGAAGCTTTCTTT; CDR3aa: CASSVGGVNTEAFF
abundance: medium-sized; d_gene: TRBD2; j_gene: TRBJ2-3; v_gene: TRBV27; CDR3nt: TGTGCCAGCAGTTTATTTGGGGGGGGACCCGGGACTAGAAGAGATACGCAGTATTTT; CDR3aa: CASSLFGGGPGTRRDTQYF
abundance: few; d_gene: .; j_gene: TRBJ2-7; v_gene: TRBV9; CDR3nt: TGTGCCAGCAGTCCTAGCTATACCTACGAGCAGTACTTC; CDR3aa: CASSPSYTYEQYF
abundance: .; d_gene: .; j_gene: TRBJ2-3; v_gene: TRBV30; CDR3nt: TGTGCCTGGAGAGATACCGGACAGAGAACGCAGTATTTT; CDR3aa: CAWRDTGQRTQYF
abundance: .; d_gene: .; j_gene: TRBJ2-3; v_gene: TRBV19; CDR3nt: TGTGCCAGTAGCCCTAAGGAGTTGCTTTTGTCAGATACGCAGTATTTT; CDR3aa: CASSPKELLLSDTQYF
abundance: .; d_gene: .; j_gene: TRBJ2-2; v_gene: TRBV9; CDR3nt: TGTGCCAGCAGCGTACTGCCCACGGGATCAAACGGGGAGCTGTTTTTT; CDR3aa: CASSVLPTGSNGELFF
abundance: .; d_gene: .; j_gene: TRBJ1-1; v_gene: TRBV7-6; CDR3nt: TGTGCCAGCAGCTCTGCAGGGAAACTTCGTATCCGGAACACTGAAGCTTTCTTT; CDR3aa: CASSSAGKLRIRNTEAFF
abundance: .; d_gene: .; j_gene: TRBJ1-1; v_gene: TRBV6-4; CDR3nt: TGTGCCAGCAGTGCCCTGGACAGAAACACTGAAGCTTTCTTT; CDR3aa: CASSALDRNTEAFF
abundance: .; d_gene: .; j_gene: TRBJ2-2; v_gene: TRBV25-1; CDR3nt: TGTGCCAGCAGTGAGCCTATAGGACGGGCCGGGGAGCTGTTTTTT; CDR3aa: CASSEPIGRAGELFF
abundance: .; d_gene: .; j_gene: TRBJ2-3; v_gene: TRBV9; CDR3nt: TGTGCCAGCAGCGTAGCCCCAGGCAGCGGCGTCACAGATACGCAGTATTTT; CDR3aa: CASSVAPGSGVTDTQYF
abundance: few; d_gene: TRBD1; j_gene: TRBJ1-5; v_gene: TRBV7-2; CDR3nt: TGTGCCAGCAGCTCCTGGAGGGGACAGGGGCAGCCCCAGCATTTT; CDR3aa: CASSSWRGQGQPQHF
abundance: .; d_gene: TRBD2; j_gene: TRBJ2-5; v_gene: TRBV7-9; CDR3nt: TGTGCCAGCGTTCCATCGGCGGGAGCTAAAGAGACCCAGTACTTC; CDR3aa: CASVPSAGAKETQYF
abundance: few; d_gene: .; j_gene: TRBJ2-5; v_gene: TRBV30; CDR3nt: TGTGCCTGGAGTACGGACAGACAAGAGACCCAGTACTTC; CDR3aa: CAWSTDRQETQYF
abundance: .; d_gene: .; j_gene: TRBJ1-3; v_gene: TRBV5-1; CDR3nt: TGCGCCAGCAGCTTGGCTTACAGCTCTGGAAACACCATATATTTT; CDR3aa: CASSLAYSSGNTIYF
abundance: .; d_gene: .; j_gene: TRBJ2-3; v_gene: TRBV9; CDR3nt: TGTGCCAGCAGCGTAGACACAGATACGCAGTATTTT; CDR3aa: CASSVDTDTQYF
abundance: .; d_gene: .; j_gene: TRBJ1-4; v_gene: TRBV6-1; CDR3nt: TGTGCCAGCAGTGTATTCGGGGGGAATGAAAAACTGTTTTTT; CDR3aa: CASSVFGGNEKLFF
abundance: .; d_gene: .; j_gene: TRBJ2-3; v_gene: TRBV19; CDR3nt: TGTGCCAGTAGCGAAGATGGGGGGAGCGGTACATTCCTCACAGATACGCAGTATTTT; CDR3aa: CASSEDGGSGTFLTDTQYF
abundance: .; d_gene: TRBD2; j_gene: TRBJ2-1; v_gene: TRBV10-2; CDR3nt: TGCGCCAGCAGTGAGTCCACTAGCGGGATAAGGTACAATGAGCAGTTCTTC; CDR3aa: CASSESTSGIRYNEQFF
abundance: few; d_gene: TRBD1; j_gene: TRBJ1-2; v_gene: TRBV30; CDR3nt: TGTGCCTGGAGGATTTCTGGACAGGGGAGTCACTATGGCTACACCTTC; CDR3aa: CAWRISGQGSHYGYTF
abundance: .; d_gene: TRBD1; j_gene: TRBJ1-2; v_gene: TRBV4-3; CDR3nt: TGCGCCAGCAGCCAAGATTGGCAGGGGGGCTCTAACTATGGCTACACCTTC; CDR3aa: CASSQDWQGGSNYGYTF
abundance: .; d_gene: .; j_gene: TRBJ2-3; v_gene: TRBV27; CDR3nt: TGTGCCAGCAGTTTGAAGCTAGCGAGGACAGATACGCAGTATTTT; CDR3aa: CASSLKLARTDTQYF
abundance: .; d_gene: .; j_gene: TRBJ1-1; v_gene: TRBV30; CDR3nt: TGTGCATGTGCCGGAGGGCCCATGAACACTGAAGCTTTCTTT; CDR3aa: CACAGGPMNTEAFF